This is a list of T cell receptor beta chains from one sample in a study of beta chain features in type 1 diabetes. Generated by immunoSEQ multiplex PCR, the TCRdb table keeps only in-frame clones and is missing some. The data hold 300,000 or so clones, with roughly 12% observed a single time. Material for sequencing was naive CD4+ T cells from blood. These receptors all come from a woman aged 18-29 years with type 1 diabetes. CDR3s include the opening cysteine and the closing phenylalanine or tryptophan. The D gene is left open where the match is weak. Only some rows state a clone size, as once, few, many or a class for expanded clones.

clone_size j_call v_call d_call cdr3_aa cdr3_nt
. TRBJ2-7 TRBV5-1 . CASSEYWTANNYEQYF TGCGCCAGCAGCGAGTATTGGACAGCCAATAACTACGAGCAGTACTTC
. TRBJ2-5 TRBV11-2 TRBD2 CASSFSGGIGETQYF TGTGCCAGCAGCTTTAGCGGGGGTATAGGAGAGACCCAGTACTTC
. TRBJ1-2 TRBV30 . CAWVGGVSYGYTF TGTGCCTGGGTTGGAGGAGTCTCCTATGGCTACACCTTC
. TRBJ2-1 TRBV7-2 TRBD2 CASSLPGLAGGSSYNEQFF TGTGCCAGCAGCTTACCGGGACTAGCGGGGGGGAGCTCCTACAATGAGCAGTTCTTC
. TRBJ2-1 TRBV11-2 . CASSSPMSEQFF TGTGCCAGCAGCTCACCAATGAGCGAGCAGTTCTTC
few TRBJ2-3 TRBV18 TRBD1 CASSPPVQGARGTDTQYF TGTGCCAGCTCACCACCAGTACAGGGGGCTCGAGGAACAGATACGCAGTATTTT
few TRBJ2-2 TRBV11-3 TRBD2 CASSLDPSGRPGELFF TGTGCCAGCAGCTTAGATCCTAGCGGGAGACCCGGGGAGCTGTTTTTT
. TRBJ1-4 TRBV18 . CASSPPDSSNEKLFF TGTGCCAGCTCACCTCCGGACAGTTCTAATGAAAAACTGTTTTTT
. TRBJ2-1 TRBV7-9 TRBD2 CASSFGLADYNEQFF TGTGCCAGCAGCTTCGGACTAGCAGACTACAATGAGCAGTTCTTC
few TRBJ1-5 TRBV7-2 TRBD1 CASSLQGGNQPQHF TGTGCCAGCAGCCTACAGGGGGGGAATCAGCCCCAGCATTTT
few TRBJ1-1 TRBV30 . CAWNNMNTEAFF TGTGCCTGGAATAATATGAACACTGAAGCTTTCTTT
few TRBJ2-3 TRBV7-9 TRBD2 CASSFWTSGVTTDTQYF TGTGCCAGCAGCTTTTGGACTAGCGGGGTCACCACAGATACGCAGTATTTT
few TRBJ2-5 TRBV4-3 TRBD2 CASSQRLAGETQYF TGCGCCAGCAGCCAAAGACTAGCGGGAGAGACCCAGTACTTC